The clone carrying this TCR beta chain was detected ten times or more. Antigen specificity is unknown. The method was immunoSEQ multiplex PCR; TCRdb's version includes in-frame clones alone and lacks a portion of them. The data hold around 140,000 clones, with 70% to 90% observed a single time. The data were obtained in a study of cytotoxic CD8 clonotypes in ibrutinib-treated CLL. In the study overall: Specimens for response were gathered following a median about twelve months of therapy, spanning 6 to 36.

The V gene's germline CDR1 is SGHRS and CDR2 YFSETQ. CDR3 length: 16 amino acids. The ends were cut back, 0 bases at V and 6 bases at J, with 15 bases in the middle. Whole-study results and caveats: The study found public clonotypes uncommon, contracting or stable on treatment. Increased clonality at ibrutinib response gave way to a return toward baseline at progression.

The specimen was PBMCs, collected after 36 months of ibrutinib treatment. The origin of this receptor is a human donor with chronic lymphocytic leukemia. The chain employs TRBV5-1 and TRBJ2-2; D is unresolved. The CDR3 loop reads CASSLAVQIASGELFF. CDR3 in DNA: TGCGCCAGCAGCTTGGCCGTACAGATCGCCTCCGGGGAGCTGTTTTTT. Using reference TRBV5-1 and TRBJ2-2 for the parts outside the CDR3, the full variable domain is KAGVTQTPRYLIKTRGQQVTLSCSPISGHRSVSWYQQTPGQGLQFLFEYFSETQRNKGNFPGRFSGRQFSNSRSEMNVSTLELGDSALYLCASSLAVQIASGELFFGEGSRLTVL.